This T cell receptor beta chain is drawn from a study of blood T cells in healthy people across ages. Total RNA amounts of at least 5.5 micrograms were extracted per sample. Study observations and caveats: Naive T cell percentage and TCR beta diversity correlated strongly.

Sample-barcoded 5' priming and a J-beta primer mix drove a second PCR of about 6 to 12 cycles. TCRdb fed the 5' RACE reads into MiXCR, producing one record per CDR3 protein. Of over 950,000 distinct CDR3 sequences listed, roughly two fifths are singletons. CDR1 is LGHDT, CDR2 YNNKEL, per germline (reference sequence). The CDR3 covers 15 residues. V lost 4 bases and J 0 bases, leaving 7 bases between the germline ends. Only a few counts were recorded for this clonotype. The target antigen is unknown. Sequencing was done on a sample of blood. This chain joins TRBV3-1 and TRBJ2-6, with D maybe TRBD2 (5 bases). This clonotype was obtained from a man aged 18 to 29 in good health. As DNA, the CDR3 is TGTGCCAGCAGCCCCGGACTCTCTGGGGCCAACGTCCTGACTTTC. Its protein is CASSPGLSGANVLTF.